This record covers a single T cell receptor beta chain. Its antigen remains unidentified. The sample comes from a study of T cell responses to AZD1222 COVID-19 vaccine. Study-wide context: Some second doses came at about 4 weeks and others at about 12 weeks; these were pooled.

Study-wide results and caveats: Distributed over spike, vaccine-associated CD4 TCRs predominated at 160-218 and 743-854. Two AZD1222 administrations were followed by greater Spike-specific TCR breadth and depth.

The table came from immunoSEQ multiplex PCR; TCRdb's copy has only in-frame clones and leaves some out. The table includes about 120,000 clones, approximately 90% detected once. CDR1 is KGHSH and CDR2 is LQKENI in the germline V gene. With V trimmed by 6 bases and J by 7 bases, 8 bases remained unmatched. This CDR3 contains 14 residues. This specimen consisted of peripheral blood, obtained on day 0 of AZD1222 vaccination. The sequence came from an adult in good health. The chain recombines TRBV18 with TRBJ1-5, with 8 positions matching TRBD1. CDR3 sequence (DNA): TGTGCCAGCTCGCTATCTCCAGGGGGCCAGCCCCAGCATTTT. Its translation: CASSLSPGGQPQHF.